Sequencing of this T cell receptor (beta chain) was carried out in a study of cytomegalovirus exposure and HLA in healthy donors. Overall study findings and caveats: Earlier analysis looked at TCR beta V segments, and most were productive about 87% or about 30% of the time. Excluded: some indistinguishable V segments such as TRBV6-2 and TRBV6-3. It was approximately 150 TCR beta chains that were listed as cytomegalovirus-associated. Published work reported that the classifier diagnosed cytomegalovirus status with high specificity and sensitivity.

Worth noting for this clone: The target antigen is unknown.

The germline gives CDR1 MNHEY, CDR2 SMNVEV (reference sequence). This CDR3 has 15 amino acids. Trimming shortened V by 0 bases and J by 4 bases, and 12 bases separated the two germline ends. The PCR made use of 60 Vbeta and 13 Jbeta primers. Using immunoSEQ multiplex PCR, the repertoire was profiled, and TCRdb retains in-frame clones only, with some absent. This sample has about 180,000 clones, with around 80% found just once. Source material: PBMCs. The chain employs TRBV27 and TRBJ1-2, with D uncertain. The sequence derives from a girl aged 10-17 years in good health and CMV-seropositive. CDR3 DNA sequence: TGTGCCAGCAGTTTATCTTTTGAGAGGATCTATGGCTACACCTTC. This codes for CASSLSFERIYGYTF.